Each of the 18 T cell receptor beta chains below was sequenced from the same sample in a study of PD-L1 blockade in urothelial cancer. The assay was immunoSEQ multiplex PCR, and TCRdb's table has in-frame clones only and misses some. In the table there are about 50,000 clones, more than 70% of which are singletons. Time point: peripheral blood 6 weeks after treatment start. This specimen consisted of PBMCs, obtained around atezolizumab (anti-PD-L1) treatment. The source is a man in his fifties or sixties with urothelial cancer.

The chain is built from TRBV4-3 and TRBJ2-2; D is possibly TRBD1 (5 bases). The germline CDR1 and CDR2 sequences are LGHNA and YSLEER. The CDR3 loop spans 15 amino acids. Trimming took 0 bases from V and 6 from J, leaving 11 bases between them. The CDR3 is CASSQDLAGPGELFF. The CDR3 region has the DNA TGCGCCAGCAGCCAAGATCTGGCAGGGCCCGGGGAGCTGTTTTTT.

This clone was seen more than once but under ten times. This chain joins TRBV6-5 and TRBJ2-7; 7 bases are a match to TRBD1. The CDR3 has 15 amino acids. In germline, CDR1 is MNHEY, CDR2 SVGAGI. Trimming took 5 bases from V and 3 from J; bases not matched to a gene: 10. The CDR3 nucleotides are TGTGCCAGCAGTGCTCCGGGACAGACAAACTACGAGCAGTACTTC. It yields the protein CASSAPGQTNYEQYF.

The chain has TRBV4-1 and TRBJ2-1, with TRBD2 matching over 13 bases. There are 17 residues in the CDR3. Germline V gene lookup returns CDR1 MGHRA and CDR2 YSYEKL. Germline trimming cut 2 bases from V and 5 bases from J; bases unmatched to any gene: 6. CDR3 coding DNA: TGCGCCAGCAGCCAACCCCGGGGACTAGCGGGGAACAATGAGCAGTTCTTC. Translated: CASSQPRGLAGNNEQFF.

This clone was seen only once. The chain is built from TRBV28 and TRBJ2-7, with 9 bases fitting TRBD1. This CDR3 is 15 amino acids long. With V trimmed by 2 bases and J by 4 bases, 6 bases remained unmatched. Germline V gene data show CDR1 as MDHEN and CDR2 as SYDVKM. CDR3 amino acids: CASSLGTGGQYEQYF. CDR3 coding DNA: TGTGCCAGCAGTTTAGGAACAGGGGGCCAGTACGAGCAGTACTTC.

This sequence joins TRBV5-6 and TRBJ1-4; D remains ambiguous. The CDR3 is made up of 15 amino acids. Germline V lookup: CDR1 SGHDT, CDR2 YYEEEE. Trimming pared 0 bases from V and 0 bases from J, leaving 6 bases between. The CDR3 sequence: CASSLVSSTNEKLFF. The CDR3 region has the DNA TGTGCCAGCAGCTTGGTGTCTTCAACTAATGAAAAACTGTTTTTT. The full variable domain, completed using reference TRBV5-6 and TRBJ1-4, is DAGVTQSPTHLIKTRGQQVTLRCSPKSGHDTVSWYQQALGQGPQFIFQYYEEEERQRGNFPDRFSGHQFPNYSSELNVNALLLGDSALYLCASSLVSSTNEKLFFGSGTQLSVL.

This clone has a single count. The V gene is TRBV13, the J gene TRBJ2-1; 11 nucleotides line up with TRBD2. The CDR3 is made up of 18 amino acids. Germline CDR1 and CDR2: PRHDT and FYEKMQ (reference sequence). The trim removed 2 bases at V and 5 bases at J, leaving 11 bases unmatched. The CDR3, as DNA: TGTGCCAGCAGCTTATGGGGTAGCGGGAGGGCCCTCGACAATGAGCAGTTCTTC. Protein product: CASSLWGSGRALDNEQFF. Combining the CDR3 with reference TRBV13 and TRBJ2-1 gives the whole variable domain AAGVIQSPRHLIKEKRETATLKCYPIPRHDTVYWYQQGPGQDPQFLISFYEKMQSDKGSIPDRFSAQQFSDYHSELNMSSLELGDSALYFCASSLWGSGRALDNEQFFGPGTRLTVL.

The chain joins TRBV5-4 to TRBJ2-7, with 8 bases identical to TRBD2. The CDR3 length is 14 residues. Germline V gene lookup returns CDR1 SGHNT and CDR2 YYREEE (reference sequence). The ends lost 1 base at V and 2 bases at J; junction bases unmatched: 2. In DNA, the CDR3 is TGTGCCAGCAGCTTGATCGGGAGGGCCTACGAGCAGTACTTC. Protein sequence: CASSLIGRAYEQYF. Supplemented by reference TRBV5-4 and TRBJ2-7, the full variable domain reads ETGVTQSPTHLIKTRGQQVTLRCSSQSGHNTVSWYQQALGQGPQFIFQYYREEENGRGNFPPRFSGLQFPNYSSELNVNALELDDSALYLCASSLIGRAYEQYFGPGTRLTVT.

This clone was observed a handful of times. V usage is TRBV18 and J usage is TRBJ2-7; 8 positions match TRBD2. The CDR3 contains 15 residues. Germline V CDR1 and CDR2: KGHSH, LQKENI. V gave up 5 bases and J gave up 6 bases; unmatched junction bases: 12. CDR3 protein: CASSTANSGIVEQYF. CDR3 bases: TGTGCCAGCTCAACGGCAAATAGCGGGATCGTCGAGCAGTACTTC.

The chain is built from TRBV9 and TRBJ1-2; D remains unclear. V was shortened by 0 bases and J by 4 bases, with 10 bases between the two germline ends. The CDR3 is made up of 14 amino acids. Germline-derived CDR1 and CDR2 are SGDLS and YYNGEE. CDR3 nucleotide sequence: TGTGCCAGCAGCGTAGGTGGGCATCTCTATGGCTACACCTTC. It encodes CASSVGGHLYGYTF.

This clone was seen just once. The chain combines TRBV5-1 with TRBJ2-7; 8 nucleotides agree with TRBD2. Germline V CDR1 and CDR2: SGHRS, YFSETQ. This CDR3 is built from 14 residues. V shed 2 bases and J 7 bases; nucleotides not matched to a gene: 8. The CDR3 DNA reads TGCGCCAGCAGCTTAGGTGTGCGCGGGGGGGAGCAGTACTTC. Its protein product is CASSLGVRGGEQYF.

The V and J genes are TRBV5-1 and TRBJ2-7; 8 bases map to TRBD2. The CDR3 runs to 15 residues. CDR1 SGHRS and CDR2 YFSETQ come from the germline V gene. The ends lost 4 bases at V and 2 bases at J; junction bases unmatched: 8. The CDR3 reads CASSPGGAGAYEQYF. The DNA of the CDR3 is TGCGCCAGCAGCCCGGGGGGGGCAGGGGCCTACGAGCAGTACTTC.

The CDR3 here is CASSLGGASTEAFF. CDR3 nucleotides: TGTGCCAGCAGCCTCGGGGGGGCGAGCACTGAAGCTTTCTTT. The chain combines TRBV7-3 with TRBJ1-1; the D gene is possibly TRBD1 (6 bases). The CDR3 has 14 amino acids. CDR1 and CDR2 (germline): SGHTA, FQGTGA. V was cut by 5 bases and J by 4 bases, with 14 bases left in between.

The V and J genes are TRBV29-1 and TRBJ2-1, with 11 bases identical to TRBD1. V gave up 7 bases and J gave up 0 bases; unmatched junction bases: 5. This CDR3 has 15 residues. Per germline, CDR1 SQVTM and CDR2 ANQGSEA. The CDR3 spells CSGDRGLSSYNEQFF. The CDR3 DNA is TGCAGCGGGGACAGGGGGTTGAGCTCCTACAATGAGCAGTTCTTC.

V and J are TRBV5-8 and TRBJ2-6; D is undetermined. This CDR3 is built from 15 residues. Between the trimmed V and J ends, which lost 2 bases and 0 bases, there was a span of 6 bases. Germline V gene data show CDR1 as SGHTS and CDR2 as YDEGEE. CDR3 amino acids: CASSFPGSGANVLTF. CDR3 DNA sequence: TGTGCCAGCAGCTTTCCCGGCTCTGGGGCCAACGTCCTGACTTTC.

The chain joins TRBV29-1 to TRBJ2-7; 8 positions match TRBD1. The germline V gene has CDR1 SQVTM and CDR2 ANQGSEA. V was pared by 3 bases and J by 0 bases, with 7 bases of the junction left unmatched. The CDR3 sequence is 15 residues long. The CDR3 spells CSVDGPGGVSYEQYF. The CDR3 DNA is TGCAGCGTTGACGGCCCAGGGGGCGTCTCCTACGAGCAGTACTTC.

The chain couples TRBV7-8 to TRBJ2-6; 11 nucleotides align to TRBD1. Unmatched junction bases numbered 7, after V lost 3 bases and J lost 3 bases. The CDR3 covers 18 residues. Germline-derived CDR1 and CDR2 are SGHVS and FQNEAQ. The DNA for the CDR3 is TGTGCCAGCAGCTTCGCCGGACAGGGGGCAAATGGGGCCAACGTCCTGACTTTC. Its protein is CASSFAGQGANGANVLTF.

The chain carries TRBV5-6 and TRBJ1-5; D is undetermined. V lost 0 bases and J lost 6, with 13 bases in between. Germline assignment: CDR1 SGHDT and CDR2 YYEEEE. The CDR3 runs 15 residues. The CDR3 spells CASSLGGITSQPQHF. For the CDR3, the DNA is TGTGCCAGCAGCTTGGGAGGGATCACGAGTCAGCCCCAGCATTTT.

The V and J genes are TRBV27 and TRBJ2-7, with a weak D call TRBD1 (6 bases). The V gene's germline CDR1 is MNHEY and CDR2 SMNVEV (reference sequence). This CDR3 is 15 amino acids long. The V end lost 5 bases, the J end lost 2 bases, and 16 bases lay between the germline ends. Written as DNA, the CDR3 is TGTGCCAGCAGTCTCCCCCGACAGGAAGCCTACGAGCAGTACTTC. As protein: CASSLPRQEAYEQYF.